This entry describes one T cell receptor beta chain. Its antigen is not known. The data derive from a study of beta chain features in type 1 diabetes. About the research overall: Sorted cells from all samples, numbering about 99,000,000, were examined. The study's findings and limits: TCRB CDR3 length was moderately but significantly reduced in all four CD4+ subsets of Type 1 diabetes patients.

Trimming left V 1 base short and J 1 base short, with 13 bases between. CDR1 and CDR2 (germline): SGHDT, YYEEEE. There are 16 residues in the CDR3. The entirety of the isolated RNA underwent reverse transcription, so expressed TCRB transcripts were sequenced. TCRdb keeps only in-frame clones here, not all; method: immunoSEQ multiplex PCR. The data contain 150,000 or so clones, just over 9% of them singletons. V usage is TRBV5-6 and J usage is TRBJ2-3, with TRBD1 as a possible D gene (6 bases). This sequence originates from a man between 18 and 29 years old in good health. The sample consisted of central memory CD4+ T cells from blood. CDR3 bases: TGTGCCAGCAGCTTGACCATGGGGGCGCGCACAGATACGCAGTATTTT. This sequence encodes CASSLTMGARTDTQYF.